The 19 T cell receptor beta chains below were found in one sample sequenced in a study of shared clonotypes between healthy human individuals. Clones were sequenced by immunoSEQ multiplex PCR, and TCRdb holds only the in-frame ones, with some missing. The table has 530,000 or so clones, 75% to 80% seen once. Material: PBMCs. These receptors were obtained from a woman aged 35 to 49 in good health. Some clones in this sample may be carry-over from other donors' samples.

The CDR3 DNA reads as TGTGCCACCCTAACGGGACAGGGGTCTTTTGGCTACACCTTC. Its protein product is CATLTGQGSFGYTF. This chain joins TRBV7-9 and TRBJ1-2; TRBD1 aligns across 10 bases. Germline CDR1 reads SEHNR; CDR2 reads FQNEAQ (reference sequence). CDR3 length: 14 amino acids. The J segment lost 7 bases and the V segment lost 10 bases, leaving 12 bases of the junction unmatched.

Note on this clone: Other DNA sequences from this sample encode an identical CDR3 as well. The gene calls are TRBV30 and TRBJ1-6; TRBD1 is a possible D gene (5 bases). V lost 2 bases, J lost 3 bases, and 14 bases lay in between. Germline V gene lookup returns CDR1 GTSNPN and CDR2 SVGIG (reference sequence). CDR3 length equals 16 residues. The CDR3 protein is CAWSPLDSFYNSPLHF. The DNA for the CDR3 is TGTGCCTGGAGTCCTCTAGACAGCTTCTATAATTCACCCCTCCACTTT.

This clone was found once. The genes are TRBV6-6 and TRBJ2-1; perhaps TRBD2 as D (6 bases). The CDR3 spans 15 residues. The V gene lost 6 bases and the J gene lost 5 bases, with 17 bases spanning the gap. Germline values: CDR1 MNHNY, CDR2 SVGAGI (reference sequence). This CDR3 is CASRVRSWGDNEQFF. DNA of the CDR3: TGTGCCAGCAGGGTTAGGAGTTGGGGGGACAATGAGCAGTTCTTC.

CDR3 sequence: CASSLALQGPSLFHTDTQYF. The CDR3 nucleotides are TGCGCCAGCAGCTTGGCGCTACAGGGGCCCTCACTATTCCACACAGATACGCAGTATTTT. The genes are TRBV5-1 and TRBJ2-3, with 7 bases identical to TRBD1. The CDR3 covers 20 residues. Germline CDR1 is SGHRS and CDR2 is YFSETQ. The V gene end was trimmed by 0 bases and the J gene end by 2 bases; junction bases not matched to a gene: 18.

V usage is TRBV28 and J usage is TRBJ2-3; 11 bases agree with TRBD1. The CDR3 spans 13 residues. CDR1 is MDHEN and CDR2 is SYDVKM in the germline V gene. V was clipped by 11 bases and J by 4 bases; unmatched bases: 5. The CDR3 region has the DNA TGTGCCGGACAGGGGGCGCATTCAGATACGCAGTATTTT. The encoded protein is CAGQGAHSDTQYF. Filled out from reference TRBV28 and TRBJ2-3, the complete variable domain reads DVKVTQSSRYLVKRTGEKVFLECVQDMDHENMFWYRQDPGLGLRLIYFSYDVKMKEKGDIPEGYSVSREKKERFSLILESASTNQTSMYLCAGQGAHSDTQYFGPGTRLTVL.

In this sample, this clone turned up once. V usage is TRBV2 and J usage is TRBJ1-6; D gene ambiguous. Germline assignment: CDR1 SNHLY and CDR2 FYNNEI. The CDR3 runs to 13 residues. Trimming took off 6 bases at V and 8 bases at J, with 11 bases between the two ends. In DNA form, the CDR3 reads TGTGCCAGCAGGCAGGACGCAGATTCACCCCTCCACTTT. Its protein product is CASRQDADSPLHF.

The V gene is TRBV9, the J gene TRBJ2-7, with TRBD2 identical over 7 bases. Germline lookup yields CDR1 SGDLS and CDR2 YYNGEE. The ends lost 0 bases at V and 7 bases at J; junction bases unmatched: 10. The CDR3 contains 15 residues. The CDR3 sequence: CASSVALADMREQYF. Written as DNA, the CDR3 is TGTGCCAGCAGCGTAGCCCTAGCGGACATGAGGGAGCAGTACTTC.

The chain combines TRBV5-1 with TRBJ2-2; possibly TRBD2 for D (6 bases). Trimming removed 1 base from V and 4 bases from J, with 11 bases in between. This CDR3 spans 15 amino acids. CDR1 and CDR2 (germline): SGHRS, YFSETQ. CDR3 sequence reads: CASSLYGSGTGELFF. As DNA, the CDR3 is TGCGCCAGCAGCTTGTACGGGAGCGGCACCGGGGAGCTGTTTTTT.

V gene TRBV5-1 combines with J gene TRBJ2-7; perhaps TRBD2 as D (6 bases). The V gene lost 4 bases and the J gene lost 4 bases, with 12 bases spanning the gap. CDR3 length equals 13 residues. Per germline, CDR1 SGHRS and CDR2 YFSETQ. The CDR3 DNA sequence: TGCGCCAGCAGCGGGGGGAACCGTTACGAGCAGTACTTC. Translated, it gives CASSGGNRYEQYF.

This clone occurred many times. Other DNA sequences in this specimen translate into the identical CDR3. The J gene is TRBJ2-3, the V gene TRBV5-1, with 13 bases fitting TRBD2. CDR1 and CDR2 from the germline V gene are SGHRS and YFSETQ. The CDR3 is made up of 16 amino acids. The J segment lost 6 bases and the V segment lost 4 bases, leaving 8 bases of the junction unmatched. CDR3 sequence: CASSRTSGSSGDTQYF. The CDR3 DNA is TGCGCCAGCAGCCGGACTAGCGGGAGTTCTGGTGATACGCAGTATTTT. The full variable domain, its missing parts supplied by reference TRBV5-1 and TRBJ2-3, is KAGVTQTPRYLIKTRGQQVTLSCSPISGHRSVSWYQQTPGQGLQFLFEYFSETQRNKGNFPGRFSGRQFSNSRSEMNVSTLELGDSALYLCASSRTSGSSGDTQYFGPGTRLTVL.

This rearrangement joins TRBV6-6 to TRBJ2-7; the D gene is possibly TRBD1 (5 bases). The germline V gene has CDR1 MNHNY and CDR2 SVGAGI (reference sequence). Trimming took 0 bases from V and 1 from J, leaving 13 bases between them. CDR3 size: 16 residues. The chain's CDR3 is CASSYSKDTPSYEQYF. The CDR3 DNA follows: TGTGCCAGCAGTTACTCGAAGGACACGCCATCCTACGAGCAGTACTTC.

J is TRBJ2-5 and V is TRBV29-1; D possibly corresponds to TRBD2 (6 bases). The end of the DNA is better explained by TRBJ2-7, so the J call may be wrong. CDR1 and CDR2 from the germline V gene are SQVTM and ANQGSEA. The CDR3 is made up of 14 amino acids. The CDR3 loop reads CSVEGLGNSYEQYF. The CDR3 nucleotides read TGCAGCGTTGAAGGACTAGGCAACTCCTACGAGCAGTACTTC.

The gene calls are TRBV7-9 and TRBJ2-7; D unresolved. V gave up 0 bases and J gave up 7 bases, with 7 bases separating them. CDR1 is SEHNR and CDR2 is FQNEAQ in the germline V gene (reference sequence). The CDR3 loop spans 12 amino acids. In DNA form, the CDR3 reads TGTGCCAGCAGCTTAGCGTTTCGGGAGCAGTACTTC. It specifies CASSLAFREQYF.

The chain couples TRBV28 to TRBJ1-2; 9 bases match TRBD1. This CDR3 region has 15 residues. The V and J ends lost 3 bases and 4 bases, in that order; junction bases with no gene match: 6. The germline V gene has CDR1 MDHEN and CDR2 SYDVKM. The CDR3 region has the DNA TGTGCCAGCAGTTTGGGCACAGGGGGCGGCTATGGCTACACCTTC. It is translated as CASSLGTGGGYGYTF.

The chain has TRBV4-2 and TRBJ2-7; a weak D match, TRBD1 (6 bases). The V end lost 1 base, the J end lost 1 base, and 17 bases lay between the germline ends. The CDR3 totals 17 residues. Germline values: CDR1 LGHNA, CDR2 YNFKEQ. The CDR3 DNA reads TGTGCCAGCAGCCAAGCGTGGGGGCAAAGTGGGTCCTACGAGCAGTACTTC. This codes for CASSQAWGQSGSYEQYF.

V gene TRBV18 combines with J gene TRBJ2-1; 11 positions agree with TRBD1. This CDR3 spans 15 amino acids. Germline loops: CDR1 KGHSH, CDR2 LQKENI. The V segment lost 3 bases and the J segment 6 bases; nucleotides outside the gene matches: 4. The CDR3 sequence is CASSPQDRGPNEQFF. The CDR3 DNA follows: TGTGCCAGCTCACCCCAGGACAGGGGGCCCAATGAGCAGTTCTTC. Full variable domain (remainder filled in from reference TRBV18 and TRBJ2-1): NAGVMQNPRHLVRRRGQEARLRCSPMKGHSHVYWYRQLPEEGLKFMVYLQKENIIDESGMPKERFSAEFPKEGPSILRIQQVVRGDSAAYFCASSPQDRGPNEQFFGPGTRLTVL.

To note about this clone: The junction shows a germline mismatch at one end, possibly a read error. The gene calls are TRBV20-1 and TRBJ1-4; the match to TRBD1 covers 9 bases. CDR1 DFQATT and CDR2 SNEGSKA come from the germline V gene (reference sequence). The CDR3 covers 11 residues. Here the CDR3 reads CSASGTGWPAF. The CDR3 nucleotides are TGCAGTGCTTCCGGGACAGGGTGGCCTGCATTT.

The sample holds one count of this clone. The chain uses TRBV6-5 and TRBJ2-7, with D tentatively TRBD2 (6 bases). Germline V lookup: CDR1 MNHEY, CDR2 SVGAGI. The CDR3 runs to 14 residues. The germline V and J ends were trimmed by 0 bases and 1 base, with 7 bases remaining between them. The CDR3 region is CASSYSEGSYEQYF. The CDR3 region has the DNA TGTGCCAGCAGTTACTCGGAGGGGTCCTACGAGCAGTACTTC.

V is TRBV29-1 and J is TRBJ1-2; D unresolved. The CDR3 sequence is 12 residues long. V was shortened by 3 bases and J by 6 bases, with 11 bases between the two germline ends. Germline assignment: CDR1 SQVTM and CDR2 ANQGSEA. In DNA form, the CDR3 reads TGCAGCGTTGAGCGGGCAGCCCATGGCTACACCTTC. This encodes CSVERAAHGYTF.